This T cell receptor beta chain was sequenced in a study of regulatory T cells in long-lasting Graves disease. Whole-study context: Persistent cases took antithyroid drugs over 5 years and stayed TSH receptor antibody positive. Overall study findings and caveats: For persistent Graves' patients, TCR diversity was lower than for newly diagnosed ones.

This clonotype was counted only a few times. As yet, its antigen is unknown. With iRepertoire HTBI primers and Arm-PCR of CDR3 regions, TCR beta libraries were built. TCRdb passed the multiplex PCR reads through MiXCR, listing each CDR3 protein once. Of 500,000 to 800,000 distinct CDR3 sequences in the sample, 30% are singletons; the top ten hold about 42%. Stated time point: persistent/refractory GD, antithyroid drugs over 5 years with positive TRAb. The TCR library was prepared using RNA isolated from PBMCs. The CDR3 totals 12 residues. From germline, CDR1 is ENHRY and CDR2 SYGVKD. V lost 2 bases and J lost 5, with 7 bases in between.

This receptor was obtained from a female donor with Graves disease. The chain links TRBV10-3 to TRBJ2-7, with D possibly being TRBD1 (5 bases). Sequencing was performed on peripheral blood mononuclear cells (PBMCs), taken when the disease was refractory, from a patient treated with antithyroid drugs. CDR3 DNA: TGTGCCATCAGTGAGATGACAGACGAGCAGTACTTC. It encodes CAISEMTDEQYF.